The 10 T cell receptor beta chains below all came from one sample that was sequenced in a study of shared clonotypes between healthy human individuals. Only in-frame clones appear in the TCRdb table, and some are missing; sequencing was by immunoSEQ multiplex PCR. The top ten hold around 0.14% of the sample, which has a few million clones, roughly 92% seen once. The sequenced sample consisted of naive CD4+ T cells sorted from blood. Regarding subset: CD45RA+ positively selected. Source of these receptors: a man younger than 30 in good health.

Notes on this clone: Other DNA variants within this sample encode the same CDR3. The J gene is TRBJ2-1, the V gene TRBV2, with TRBD2 identical over 11 bases. CDR3 size: 14 residues. Germline V lookup: CDR1 SNHLY, CDR2 FYNNEI. J gave up 3 bases and V 6 bases, and 1 base lay outside the gene matches. The chain's CDR3 is CASSGTSGYNEQFF. The CDR3 DNA reads as TGTGCCAGCAGCGGGACTAGCGGCTACAATGAGCAGTTCTTC.

This clone turned up a few times. The chain uses TRBV2 and TRBJ1-5; D gene uncertain. CDR1 and CDR2 from the germline V gene are SNHLY and FYNNEI. The CDR3 length is 14 residues. V dropped 3 bases and J dropped 1 base, with 7 bases sitting between them. The CDR3 sequence: CASSEGVSNQPQHF. In DNA form, the CDR3 reads TGTGCCAGCAGTGAGGGAGTAAGCAATCAGCCCCAGCATTTT.

This clone has a single count. This chain joins TRBV10-3 and TRBJ2-1, with 8 bases aligning to TRBD2. CDR3 length: 15 amino acids. CDR1 and CDR2 (germline): ENHRY, SYGVKD. V was pared by 6 bases and J by 4 bases, with 8 bases of the junction left unmatched. The CDR3 DNA sequence: TGTGCCATCAGGAGCGGGAGTGGGGGATACAATGAGCAGTTCTTC. Encoded protein: CAIRSGSGGYNEQFF.

This rearrangement joins TRBV5-8 to TRBJ2-7, with 12 bases aligning to TRBD2. There are 19 residues in the CDR3. The trim removed 0 bases at V and 4 bases at J, leaving 14 bases unmatched. CDR1 SGHTS and CDR2 YDEGEE come from the germline V gene. The CDR3 is CASSLAGKLSTSGSYEQYF. The CDR3, as DNA: TGTGCCAGCAGCTTGGCCGGGAAGCTTTCGACTAGCGGGAGTTACGAGCAGTACTTC.

In its sample, this clone was seen once. Other DNA sequences in this specimen translate into the identical CDR3. The chain links TRBV9 to TRBJ2-7; the match to TRBD1 covers 8 bases. Germline CDR1 reads SGDLS; CDR2 reads YYNGEE. CDR3 length: 14 amino acids. The ends lost 4 bases at V and 0 bases at J; junction bases unmatched: 3. Here the CDR3 DNA reads TGTGCCAGCAGCCCTGGGACAGGCTCCTACGAGCAGTACTTC. It specifies CASSPGTGSYEQYF.

The chain uses TRBV9 and TRBJ1-2; weak D call: TRBD1 (6 bases). Trimming left V 0 bases short and J 2 bases short, with 11 bases between. The CDR3 sequence is 15 residues long. Germline loops: CDR1 SGDLS, CDR2 YYNGEE. The DNA for the CDR3 is TGTGCCAGCAGCGTAGCGGGGGCGCAAAACTATGGCTACACCTTC. Protein sequence: CASSVAGAQNYGYTF.

The chain employs TRBV14 and TRBJ2-1, with a weak D call TRBD2 (5 bases). Germline CDR1 reads SGHDN; CDR2 reads FVKESK. V lost 1 base to trimming and J lost 3 bases, with 10 bases between them. The CDR3 has 15 amino acids. The CDR3 sequence: CASSQALVFYNEQFF. CDR3 in DNA: TGTGCCAGCAGCCAAGCACTAGTTTTCTACAATGAGCAGTTCTTC.

The chain has TRBV5-1 and TRBJ1-6; D is undetermined. V was trimmed by 0 bases and J by 0 bases, leaving 10 bases between them. Germline V lookup: CDR1 SGHRS, CDR2 YFSETQ. This CDR3 is 17 amino acids long. DNA of the CDR3: TGCGCCAGCAGCTTGGCGGAGGAGGGCTCCTATAATTCACCCCTCCACTTT. Translated: CASSLAEEGSYNSPLHF.

Turning to this clone: This specimen includes other DNA sequences encoding the same CDR3. The chain joins TRBV15 to TRBJ1-5; D not certain. V was cut by 0 bases and J by 3 bases, with 3 bases left in between. The CDR3 has 13 amino acids. In germline, CDR1 is LNHNV, CDR2 YYDKDF (reference sequence). The CDR3 DNA is TGTGCCACCAGCAGAGACCCCAATCAGCCCCAGCATTTT. This encodes CATSRDPNQPQHF.

The chain carries TRBV10-2 and TRBJ1-1; D not resolved. The CDR3 is 14 amino acids. Germline CDR1 WSHSY, CDR2 SAAADI. V shed 0 bases and J shed 1 base, with 6 bases lying between them. CDR3 loop: CASSESYGNTEAFF. In nucleotides, the CDR3 is TGCGCCAGCAGTGAGTCGTACGGGAACACTGAAGCTTTCTTT.